The present T cell receptor (beta chain) was sequenced within a study of T cell responses to AZD1222 COVID-19 vaccine. Study-wide points: Only 5 to 7 AZD1222 recipients were seropositive at baseline. Most donors were white British and more were female, and clonal diversity was possibly underestimated. Two doses of AZD1222 preceded a rise in Spike-specific TCR breadth and depth.

Remarks on this clone: Its antigen is as yet unknown.

CDR3 length: 14 amino acids. The germline V gene has CDR1 SEHNR and CDR2 FQNEAQ (reference sequence). V lost 1 base and J lost 14, with 17 bases in between. The protocol was immunoSEQ multiplex PCR, while the TCRdb copy is restricted to in-frame clones and leaves out a portion. The sample lists about 130,000 clones, roughly 88% occurring once. The specimen was peripheral blood, collected 28 days after the second AZD1222 dose. This receptor was obtained from an adult who received the AZD1222 COVID-19 vaccine. The rearrangement joins TRBV7-9 to TRBJ1-4; no definite D call. CDR3 DNA: TGTGCCAGCAGCTTAGAGGGTATTGGGGTGCGGCTGTTTTTT. This gives the protein CASSLEGIGVRLFF.